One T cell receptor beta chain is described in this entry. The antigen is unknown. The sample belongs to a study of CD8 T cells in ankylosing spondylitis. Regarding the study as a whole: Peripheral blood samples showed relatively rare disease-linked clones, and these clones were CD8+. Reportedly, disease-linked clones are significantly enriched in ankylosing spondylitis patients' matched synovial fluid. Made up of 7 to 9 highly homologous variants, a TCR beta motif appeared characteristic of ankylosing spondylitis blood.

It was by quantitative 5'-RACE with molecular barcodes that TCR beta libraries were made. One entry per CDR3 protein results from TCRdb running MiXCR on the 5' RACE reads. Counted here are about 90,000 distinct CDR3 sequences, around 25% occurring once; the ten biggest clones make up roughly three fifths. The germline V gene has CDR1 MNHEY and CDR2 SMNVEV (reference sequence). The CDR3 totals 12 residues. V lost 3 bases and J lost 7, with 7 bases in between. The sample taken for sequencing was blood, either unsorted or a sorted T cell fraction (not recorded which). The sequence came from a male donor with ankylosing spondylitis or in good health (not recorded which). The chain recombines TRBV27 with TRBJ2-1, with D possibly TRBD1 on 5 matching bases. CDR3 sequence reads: CASSLKGNEQFF. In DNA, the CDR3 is TGTGCCAGCAGTTTGAAGGGGAATGAGCAGTTCTTC.